Sequencing of this TCR beta chain was carried out in a study of a mutant IDH1 vaccine in newly diagnosed glioma. Study overall: Beforehand, treatment had been radiotherapy, temozolomide, or both; the majority received both.

As to time point: baseline, week 1 (first vaccination visit). Specified treatment: pre-vaccination baseline after standard-of-care therapy. Donors harbored newly found WHO grade 3 or 4 IDH1-mutant, ATRX-lost astrocytomas. The junction had 5 bases not matched to a gene; V was cut back by 5 bases and J by 2 bases. In germline, CDR1 is LNHDA, CDR2 SQIVND (reference sequence). The CDR3 has 15 residues. Repertoires were generated with immunoSEQ multiplex PCR, while TCRdb's copy carries only in-frame clones and drops some. This table has 50,000 to 75,000 clones, about 91% appearing once. The input for sequencing was PBMCs, taken from a glioma patient treated with radiotherapy, temozolomide or both. The chain links TRBV19 to TRBJ1-1; TRBD1 matches 10 bases. The TCR originated in a man aged 50-60 years with glioma. CDR3 coding DNA: TGTGCCAGTAGTGGTGGACAGGGGGTCAACACTGAAGCTTTCTTT. Amino acids: CASSGGQGVNTEAFF. Complete variable domain (other parts from reference TRBV19 and TRBJ1-1): DGGITQSPKYLFRKEGQNVTLSCEQNLNHDAMYWYRQDPGQGLRLIYYSQIVNDFQKGDIAEGYSVSREKKESFPLTVTSAQKNPTAFYLCASSGGQGVNTEAFFGQGTRLTVV.